Listed below are T cell receptor beta chains from one sample, sequenced in a study of cytomegalovirus exposure and HLA in healthy donors. Assay: immunoSEQ multiplex PCR; the TCRdb copy retains only in-frame clones and omits some. The table lists about 140,000 clones, approximately 80% of them singletons, with approximately 2% in the top ten. Material: PBMCs. The origin of the receptors is a man aged 35-49 years in good health and CMV-seronegative. Both conserved end residues are trimmed from each CDR3. Fields, in order: V gene, J gene, CDR3 protein.

v_call: TRBV27
j_call: TRBJ1-5
cdr3_aa: ASRGLANQPQH

v_call: TRBV2
j_call: TRBJ2-5
cdr3_aa: ASSELRTSIETQY

v_call: TRBV6-1
j_call: TRBJ2-5
cdr3_aa: ASSEASGGGETQY

v_call: TRBV30
j_call: TRBJ2-1
cdr3_aa: AWSVQLAGGRSMDNEQF

v_call: TRBV4-3
j_call: TRBJ1-1
cdr3_aa: ASSYQRNTEAF

v_call: TRBV30
j_call: TRBJ2-2
cdr3_aa: AWSRDSTGELF

v_call: TRBV11-2
j_call: TRBJ2-2
cdr3_aa: ASRQTSAGELF

v_call: TRBV5-6
j_call: TRBJ2-2
cdr3_aa: ASSLEGGGAGELF

v_call: TRBV15
j_call: TRBJ2-5
cdr3_aa: ATSSGQGQETQY

v_call: TRBV28
j_call: TRBJ2-2
cdr3_aa: ASSLSFVSGERYTGELF

v_call: TRBV7-9
j_call: TRBJ2-3
cdr3_aa: ASSPLRGRAGSDTQY

v_call: TRBV9
j_call: TRBJ2-2
cdr3_aa: ASSVGLTYTGELF

v_call: TRBV5-1
j_call: TRBJ2-5
cdr3_aa: ASSLEQGQETQY

v_call: TRBV28
j_call: TRBJ1-1
cdr3_aa: ASSLGGKAF

v_call: TRBV7-4
j_call: TRBJ2-7
cdr3_aa: ASSLAGRTGVSYEQY

v_call: TRBV9
j_call: TRBJ1-5
cdr3_aa: ASSVGLDNQPQH

v_call: TRBV4-1
j_call: TRBJ2-2
cdr3_aa: ASSQRNTGELF

v_call: TRBV30
j_call: TRBJ2-2
cdr3_aa: ACTQGIRAGELF

v_call: TRBV13
j_call: TRBJ2-3
cdr3_aa: ASSSPRGSGGFTDTQY

v_call: TRBV2
j_call: NA
cdr3_aa: ASNRDSPYEQY

v_call: TRBV7-9
j_call: TRBJ2-5
cdr3_aa: ASSLFRDQETQY

v_call: TRBV7-7
j_call: TRBJ2-2
cdr3_aa: ASSPGTINTGELF

v_call: TRBV27
j_call: TRBJ1-1
cdr3_aa: ASSLQQLGAGLNTEAF

v_call: TRBV7-9
j_call: TRBJ2-7
cdr3_aa: SSSIPWKGDEQY

v_call: TRBV7-3
j_call: TRBJ2-5
cdr3_aa: ASSLQGTSGGAETQY

v_call: TRBV7-9
j_call: TRBJ2-5
cdr3_aa: ASSEGWRQETQY

v_call: TRBV27
j_call: TRBJ2-1
cdr3_aa: ASSIRASAYNEQF

v_call: TRBV5-1
j_call: TRBJ2-7
cdr3_aa: ASSVWTGGYEQY

v_call: TRBV10-3
j_call: TRBJ1-6
cdr3_aa: AISEDGGSYNSPLH

v_call: TRBV6-5
j_call: TRBJ2-1
cdr3_aa: ASSYGLAAYNEQF

v_call: TRBV4-1
j_call: TRBJ2-5
cdr3_aa: ASSQTRGETQY

v_call: TRBV6-5
j_call: TRBJ1-1
cdr3_aa: ASRPGNTEAF

v_call: TRBV5-4
j_call: TRBJ2-5
cdr3_aa: ASSLEPGPQETQY

v_call: TRBV4-1
j_call: TRBJ1-6
cdr3_aa: ASSQGLSNSPLH

v_call: TRBV18
j_call: TRBJ2-7
cdr3_aa: ASSPLGSSFHEQY

v_call: TRBV4-1
j_call: TRBJ2-1
cdr3_aa: ASSPPSGDYNEQF

v_call: TRBV30
j_call: TRBJ2-7
cdr3_aa: AWSVPTSGSRA

v_call: TRBV4-1
j_call: TRBJ2-5
cdr3_aa: ASSNEAGALGGTQY

v_call: TRBV6-1
j_call: TRBJ1-1
cdr3_aa: ASSGLDTEAF

v_call: TRBV11-2
j_call: TRBJ2-5
cdr3_aa: ASSLDRTGETQY

v_call: TRBV27
j_call: TRBJ2-3
cdr3_aa: ASSSSRTQY

v_call: TRBV2
j_call: TRBJ1-2
cdr3_aa: ASIGQGRYGYT

v_call: TRBV7-8
j_call: TRBJ2-7
cdr3_aa: ASSLDRGIYEQY

v_call: TRBV30
j_call: TRBJ1-3
cdr3_aa: AWTSEGDRVSGNTIY

v_call: TRBV4-1
j_call: TRBJ2-7
cdr3_aa: ASSQRTGATYEQY

v_call: TRBV13
j_call: TRBJ2-6
cdr3_aa: ATGTGGAIVGANVLT

v_call: TRBV4-1
j_call: TRBJ1-1
cdr3_aa: ASTRGQGSAEAF

v_call: TRBV10-3
j_call: TRBJ2-1
cdr3_aa: AIRGTSGFLF

v_call: TRBV5-4
j_call: TRBJ2-7
cdr3_aa: ASSINSYEQY

v_call: TRBV2
j_call: TRBJ2-1
cdr3_aa: ASSDGTSGISEQF

v_call: TRBV6-1
j_call: TRBJ2-7
cdr3_aa: ASSGSGGVPYEQY

v_call: TRBV7-9
j_call: TRBJ1-4
cdr3_aa: ASSLNAEGEKLF

v_call: TRBV27
j_call: TRBJ2-1
cdr3_aa: ASSYGPGLLNNEQF

v_call: TRBV7-8
j_call: TRBJ1-2
cdr3_aa: ASSSRQGEDGYT

v_call: TRBV7-2
j_call: TRBJ1-5
cdr3_aa: ASSLGSSANQPQH

v_call: TRBV27
j_call: TRBJ2-5
cdr3_aa: ASSLPGETQY

v_call: TRBV18
j_call: TRBJ2-5
cdr3_aa: ASSPEKAGGTQETQY

v_call: TRBV7-9
j_call: TRBJ2-7
cdr3_aa: ASSLGHIGLYEQY

v_call: TRBV7-9
j_call: TRBJ1-2
cdr3_aa: ASSFPDSSYT